These 26 T cell receptor beta chains were all obtained from the same sample, sequenced in a study of shared clonotypes between healthy human individuals. Here immunoSEQ multiplex PCR was the method, and the copy in TCRdb shows in-frame clones only, minus some. The sample lists 600,000 to 700,000 clones; roughly 72% were seen once. Source material: memory CD4+ T cells sorted from blood. Subset reported: CD45RA-negative fraction. The receptors were sampled from a young woman in good health.

The J gene is TRBJ2-2, the V gene TRBV5-1; 7 nucleotides align to TRBD1. This CDR3 region has 16 residues. V shed 4 bases and J 6 bases; nucleotides not matched to a gene: 12. The germline gives CDR1 SGHRS, CDR2 YFSETQ. In nucleotides, the CDR3 is TGCGCCAGCAGCCTGAGGGGGCGACGTTCCGCCGGGGAGCTGTTTTTT. Translation: CASSLRGRRSAGELFF. The full variable domain, in which reference TRBV5-1 and TRBJ2-2 provide the parts outside the CDR3, is KAGVTQTPRYLIKTRGQQVTLSCSPISGHRSVSWYQQTPGQGLQFLFEYFSETQRNKGNFPGRFSGRQFSNSRSEMNVSTLELGDSALYLCASSLRGRRSAGELFFGEGSRLTVL.

This clone was seen once. This rearrangement joins TRBV2 to TRBJ2-7; weak D call: TRBD1 (5 bases). Germline CDR1 is SNHLY and CDR2 is FYNNEI. V was cut by 0 bases and J by 6 bases, with 12 bases left in between. This CDR3 is 14 amino acids long. The CDR3 DNA sequence: TGTGCCAGCAGTGAAGCTGGTCCGGACACCGAGCAGTACTTC. As protein: CASSEAGPDTEQYF.

DNA for the CDR3: TGTGCCAGCAGCAAAGAAGCTTCGGCGGATTATAGCAATCAGCCCCAGCATTTT. Protein: CASSKEASADYSNQPQHF. The chain uses TRBV21-1 and TRBJ1-5. TRBV21-1 is a pseudogene segment. The CDR3 loop spans 18 amino acids.

V usage is TRBV18 and J usage is TRBJ1-1, with D maybe TRBD1 (5 bases). V dropped 3 bases and J dropped 6 bases, with 14 bases sitting between them. This CDR3 region has 14 residues. The V gene's germline CDR1 is KGHSH and CDR2 LQKENI. CDR3 DNA sequence: TGTGCCAGCTCACCGACAGCCTTGAATCCTGAAGCTTTCTTT. As protein: CASSPTALNPEAFF.

The rearrangement joins TRBV28 to TRBJ1-1, with 7 bases lining up with TRBD1. J lost 7 bases, V lost 7 bases, and 6 bases had no gene match. The CDR3 runs 12 residues. Germline V lookup: CDR1 MDHEN, CDR2 SYDVKM. CDR3 bases: TGTGCCAGCATTTTCAACAGGGGTGAAGCTTTCTTT. As protein: CASIFNRGEAFF. Based on the CDR3 plus reference TRBV28 and TRBJ1-1, the full variable domain is DVKVTQSSRYLVKRTGEKVFLECVQDMDHENMFWYRQDPGLGLRLIYFSYDVKMKEKGDIPEGYSVSREKKERFSLILESASTNQTSMYLCASIFNRGEAFFGQGTRLTVV.

This chain connects TRBV28 to TRBJ1-2; 8 nucleotides agree with TRBD1. The V gene end was trimmed by 2 bases and the J gene end by 3 bases; junction bases not matched to a gene: 5. CDR3 length equals 15 residues. Per the germline V gene, CDR1 is MDHEN and CDR2 is SYDVKM. This CDR3 is CASSLDRGRDYGYTF. The CDR3 DNA is TGTGCCAGCAGTTTAGACAGGGGAAGGGACTATGGCTACACCTTC.

This clone occurred a few times. The V and J genes are TRBV6-1 and TRBJ1-5; unclear D gene. Germline V gives CDR1 MNHNS, CDR2 SASEGT. Trimming cost V 6 bases and J 5 bases, with 8 bases left between them. CDR3 length: 12 residues. This CDR3 reads CASRPEDQPQHF. CDR3 in DNA: TGTGCCAGCAGGCCGGAGGATCAGCCCCAGCATTTT.

This chain joins TRBV15 and TRBJ1-5, with D tentatively TRBD1 (5 bases). Germline CDR1 LNHNV, CDR2 YYDKDF (reference sequence). The CDR3 spans 14 residues. V lost 0 bases to trimming and J lost 5 bases, with 8 bases between them. CDR3 sequence reads: CATSRDGADQPQHF. The CDR3 nucleotides are TGTGCCACCAGCAGAGACGGGGCGGATCAGCCCCAGCATTTT.

V usage is TRBV28 and J usage is TRBJ2-2; weak D call: TRBD2 (6 bases). The V end was cut by 6 bases, the J end by 4 bases, with 6 bases between. The CDR3 runs to 12 residues. The germline V gene encodes CDR1 MDHEN and CDR2 SYDVKM. Written as DNA, the CDR3 is TGTGCCAGCAGCGGGGGCACCGGGGAGCTGTTTTTT. The encoded protein is CASSGGTGELFF.

This chain links TRBV5-1 with TRBJ2-7; 13 bases map to TRBD2. Looked up from germline, CDR1 is SGHRS and CDR2 is YFSETQ. Trimming took 5 bases from V and 5 from J; bases not matched to a gene: 13. The CDR3 is 17 residues long. The CDR3 sequence: CASRPGLAGPDPHEQYF. CDR3 DNA sequence: TGCGCCAGCAGGCCGGGACTAGCGGGACCCGACCCCCACGAGCAGTACTTC.

V usage is TRBV30 and J usage is TRBJ1-3, with unresolved D. V lost 0 bases and J 1 base, leaving 10 bases between the germline ends. The CDR3 loop spans 15 amino acids. Germline values: CDR1 GTSNPN, CDR2 SVGIG (reference sequence). The CDR3 sequence is CAWSVPLRSGNTIYF. CDR3 DNA sequence: TGTGCCTGGAGTGTACCACTACGATCTGGAAACACCATATATTTT.

The rearrangement links TRBV2 to TRBJ2-5; TRBD2 is a possible D gene (6 bases). Trimming removed 9 bases from V and 7 bases from J, with 18 bases in between. Germline CDR1 reads SNHLY; CDR2 reads FYNNEI. The CDR3 length is 13 residues. CDR3 amino acids: CARKTRTGPTQYF. CDR3 sequence (DNA): TGTGCCAGAAAGACTAGGACCGGGCCGACCCAGTACTTC. Drawing the rest from reference TRBV2 and TRBJ2-5, the complete variable domain is EPEVTQTPSHQVTQMGQEVILRCVPISNHLYFYWYRQILGQKVEFLVSFYNNEISEKSEIFDDQFSVERPDGSNFTLKIRSTKLEDSAMYFCARKTRTGPTQYFGPGTRLLVL.

In DNA form, the CDR3 reads TGTGCCAGCAGTGAAGGGACTAGCGGGACCCGCTCCTACAATGAGCAGTTCTTC. As protein: CASSEGTSGTRSYNEQFF. The V call is TRBV25-1, the J call TRBJ2-1; 13 bases map to TRBD2. The trim removed 2 bases at V and 0 bases at J, leaving 4 bases unmatched. CDR3 length: 18 residues. Per germline, CDR1 MGHDK and CDR2 SYGVNS.

The gene calls are TRBV5-4 and TRBJ2-7, with D tentatively TRBD2 (7 bases). With 4 bases removed from V and 5 bases from J, the gap between germline ends came to 22 bases. The CDR3 has 16 amino acids. CDR1 is SGHNT and CDR2 is YYREEE in the germline V gene (reference sequence). CDR3 nucleotide sequence: TGTGCCAGCAGCCTCGGAGGGGGGGGAGGCCGTAACGAGCAGTACTTC. It codes for CASSLGGGGGRNEQYF.

This chain connects TRBV5-1 to TRBJ2-1; the D gene is possibly TRBD1 (5 bases). The CDR3 contains 13 residues. Germline CDR1 reads SGHRS; CDR2 reads YFSETQ. Between the trimmed V and J ends, which lost 0 bases and 7 bases, there was a span of 8 bases. Here the CDR3 DNA reads TGCGCCAGCAGCTTGGGGCCAGGGAATGAGCAGTTCTTC. Amino acids: CASSLGPGNEQFF.

The chain combines TRBV19 with TRBJ2-5, with 7 nucleotides matching TRBD1. This CDR3 has 13 amino acids. Germline CDR1 is LNHDA and CDR2 is SQIVND (reference sequence). Unmatched junction bases numbered 0, after V lost 2 bases and J lost 3 bases. CDR3 residues: CASSIQGEETQYF. Here the CDR3 DNA reads TGTGCCAGTAGTATACAGGGGGAAGAGACCCAGTACTTC.

A word on this clone: This sequence may be a read error, since a much larger clone differs from it by one base. The genes are TRBV6-1 and TRBJ2-2; D gene uncertain. V lost 6 bases and J lost 1, with 3 bases in between. CDR1 is MNHNS and CDR2 is SASEGT in the germline V gene. The CDR3 consists of 12 residues. The CDR3 loop reads CASRGNTGELFF. CDR3 DNA sequence: TGTGCCAGCAGGGGGAACACCGGGGAGCTGTTTTTT.

The chain joins TRBV5-1 to TRBJ2-6; tentatively, D is TRBD1 (6 bases). This CDR3 is 14 amino acids long. V lost 3 bases, J lost 12 bases, and 16 bases lay in between. Germline V CDR1 and CDR2: SGHRS, YFSETQ. CDR3 coding DNA: TGCGCCAGCAGCTGGCAACAGGGTTCGGGCGTCCTGACTTTC. Translated, it gives CASSWQQGSGVLTF.

The rearrangement joins TRBV4-2 to TRBJ2-3; 14 bases line up with TRBD2. Germline loops: CDR1 LGHNA, CDR2 YNFKEQ. This CDR3 comprises 18 residues. The V and J ends lost 0 bases and 10 bases, in that order; junction bases with no gene match: 12. In DNA form, the CDR3 reads TGTGCCAGCAGCCAAGATCGGGGACTAGCGGGAGTTTTGTCGGCGCAGTATTTT. Its translation is CASSQDRGLAGVLSAQYF.

The J gene is TRBJ2-1, the V gene TRBV5-1, with 13 bases aligning to TRBD2. The CDR3 has 16 amino acids. V shed 4 bases, J shed 7 bases, and the junction held 8 bases outside the gene matches. The germline V gene has CDR1 SGHRS and CDR2 YFSETQ. This chain's CDR3 is CASSTAGTSGENEQFF. CDR3 nucleotides: TGCGCCAGCAGCACCGCCGGGACTAGCGGGGAAAATGAGCAGTTCTTC.

The V and J genes are TRBV28 and TRBJ2-2; D ambiguous. Between the trimmed V and J ends, which lost 4 bases and 2 bases, there was a span of 11 bases. CDR3 length: 15 residues. CDR1 is MDHEN, CDR2 SYDVKM, per germline. The CDR3 is CASSYFSFNTGELFF. The DNA of the CDR3 is TGTGCCAGCAGTTATTTCAGTTTCAACACCGGGGAGCTGTTTTTT.

V usage is TRBV5-1 and J usage is TRBJ1-2, with a weak D call TRBD1 (5 bases). V lost 4 bases, J lost 6 bases, and 13 bases lay in between. The CDR3 has 13 amino acids. From germline, CDR1 is SGHRS and CDR2 YFSETQ. In DNA form, the CDR3 reads TGCGCCAGCAGCCGCGAAGGGGTAGATGGCTACACCTTC. Protein: CASSREGVDGYTF.

V is TRBV7-9 and J is TRBJ2-3, with D unclear. The V gene lost 5 bases and the J gene lost 2 bases, with 8 bases spanning the gap. Germline values: CDR1 SEHNR, CDR2 FQNEAQ (reference sequence). The CDR3 is 13 amino acids. CDR3 coding DNA: TGTGCCAGCAGCCTGGCTACCACAGATACGCAGTATTTT. The encoded protein is CASSLATTDTQYF.

Remarks on this clone: Other DNA sequences within the sample encode an identical CDR3. The chain joins TRBV5-4 to TRBJ2-1, with D perhaps matching TRBD2 (6 bases). Deletions cut 4 bases from V and 0 bases from J, with 14 bases between. The length of the CDR3 is 16 residues. Germline CDR1 SGHNT, CDR2 YYREEE (reference sequence). CDR3 region: CASSAPGLGSYNEQFF. The CDR3 DNA is TGTGCCAGCAGCGCACCGGGACTGGGCTCCTACAATGAGCAGTTCTTC.

CDR3 protein: CASSQEVGASYGYTF. Written as DNA, the CDR3 is TGTGCCAGCAGCCAAGAAGTGGGGGCGAGCTATGGCTACACCTTC. This chain joins TRBV4-2 and TRBJ1-2, with D possibly being TRBD1 (6 bases). Germline-derived CDR1 and CDR2 are LGHNA and YNFKEQ. V lost 0 bases and J 4 bases, leaving 12 bases between the germline ends. The CDR3 is 15 amino acids.

At least ten counts were recorded for this clone. The chain links TRBV28 to TRBJ1-5; no definite D call. This CDR3 is built from 19 residues. Germline CDR1 is MDHEN and CDR2 is SYDVKM. Trimming cost V 1 base and J 4 bases, with 23 bases left between them. CDR3 amino acids: CASSLLDFSGRWWNQPQHF. For the CDR3, the DNA is TGTGCCAGCAGTTTATTGGATTTCAGTGGACGGTGGTGGAATCAGCCCCAGCATTTT.